The 7 T cell receptor beta chains below all came from one sample that was sequenced in a study of cytomegalovirus exposure and HLA in healthy donors. The PCR made use of 60 Vbeta and 13 Jbeta primers. Sequencing was performed with immunoSEQ multiplex PCR; in TCRdb, only in-frame clones are kept and a portion is missing. The data show around 130,000 clones, approximately 84% seen once. Sequencing was carried out using PBMCs. These receptors were collected from a woman in her thirties or forties in good health and CMV-seronegative.

The chain is built from TRBV28 and TRBJ1-2; D gene ambiguous. Germline lookup yields CDR1 MDHEN and CDR2 SYDVKM. V was cut by 8 bases and J by 1 base, with 14 bases left in between. The length of the CDR3 is 14 residues. The CDR3 DNA reads TGTGCCAGCGGAGGCGGGAAGAATAACTATGGCTACACCTTC. Protein product: CASGGGKNNYGYTF.

This rearrangement joins TRBV21-1 to TRBJ2-1; the table names TRBD1, a call not compared with the DNA. TRBV21-1 is a listed pseudogene. CDR3 length: 24 residues. DNA for the CDR3: TGTGCCAGCAGCAAAAGGGGGCCCGAGTCGCGGGACAGGGAACCCCGTTTGCTGTACAATGAGCAGTTCTTC. Its translation is CASSKRGPESRDREPRLLYNEQFF.

The rearrangement joins TRBV6-5 to TRBJ2-3, with 7 positions matching TRBD2. Germline assignment: CDR1 MNHEY and CDR2 SVGAGI. Losses at the gene ends were 2 bases for V and 2 bases for J; bases not matched to a gene: 7. This CDR3 comprises 16 residues. The CDR3 sequence is CASSYGGVLHTDTQYF. CDR3 coding DNA: TGTGCCAGCAGTTACGGGGGGGTCCTACACACAGATACGCAGTATTTT.

Regarding this clone: Different DNA sequences within this sample yield the same CDR3. CDR3 sequence: CASSPGTGGYEQYF. CDR3 nucleotide sequence: TGTGCCAGCAGTCCCGGGACAGGGGGCTACGAGCAGTACTTC. The chain couples TRBV7-6 to TRBJ2-7; 11 nucleotides match TRBD1. Looked up from germline, CDR1 is SGHVS and CDR2 is FNYEAQ. Germline trimming cut 6 bases from V and 3 bases from J; bases unmatched to any gene: 4. The length of the CDR3 is 14 residues.

The V gene is TRBV6-1, the J gene TRBJ1-1, with 7 bases matching TRBD1. The CDR3 is 14 amino acids. Germline-derived CDR1 and CDR2 are MNHNS and SASEGT. V lost 7 bases to trimming and J lost 1 base; unmatched junction nucleotides: 6. This CDR3 reads CASNRGLANTEAFF. In nucleotides, the CDR3 is TGTGCCAGCAACAGGGGTTTGGCGAACACTGAAGCTTTCTTT.

The V and J genes are TRBV6-1 and TRBJ2-7; 7 nucleotides match TRBD1. V shed 0 bases and J 7 bases; nucleotides not matched to a gene: 9. The CDR3 sequence is 15 residues long. CDR1 and CDR2 from the germline V gene are MNHNS and SASEGT. The CDR3 protein is CASSEAGQRIREQYF. Here the CDR3 DNA reads TGTGCCAGCAGTGAAGCGGGACAGCGAATACGTGAGCAGTACTTC.

The chain employs TRBV30 and TRBJ1-1; D is unresolved. Between the trimmed V and J ends, which lost 2 bases and 3 bases, there was a span of 16 bases. Germline V gene lookup returns CDR1 GTSNPN and CDR2 SVGIG (reference sequence). The CDR3 contains 15 residues. The DNA for the CDR3 is TGTGCCTGGAGTCGCCGCCCGGGGTTGGACACTGAAGCTTTCTTT. Amino acids: CAWSRRPGLDTEAFF.